This T cell receptor beta chain was obtained from a study of immune cell composition in non-small cell lung cancer. This CDR3 contains 17 residues. Germline V gives CDR1 SGHTA, CDR2 FQGTGA. Trimming pared 0 bases from V and 6 bases from J, leaving 19 bases between. As for this clone: Antigen: not known.

Notes on the study in general: About four fifths of squamous and roughly 32% of adenocarcinoma cases had tumour-associated clones >0.5%. Lung squamous cell carcinoma tumours had significantly higher top 10 clone scores and productive clonality than lung adenocarcinoma.

Data came from immunoSEQ multiplex PCR; TCRdb stores just in-frame clones and leaves some out. The sample yields several thousand clones, approximately 76% seen once. This chain uses TRBV7-3 with TRBJ2-3; no firm D call. This TCR derives from a human donor with non-small cell lung cancer. The sequencing input was lung tumor tissue. The CDR3 reads CASSLTPTARNGDTQYF. The CDR3, as DNA: TGTGCCAGCAGCTTAACCCCTACGGCGAGGAACGGGGATACGCAGTATTTT.